This TCR beta chain was identified during a study of T cell responses to AZD1222 COVID-19 vaccine. The method was immunoSEQ multiplex PCR; TCRdb's version includes in-frame clones alone and lacks a portion of them. The repertoire includes 150,000 to 200,000 clones, roughly 85% of them detected once, and around 1% sits in the top ten. V gave up 6 bases and J gave up 6 bases, with 11 bases separating them. The CDR3 runs to 12 residues. CDR1 MNHEY and CDR2 SMNVEV come from the germline V gene (reference sequence). Specimen: peripheral blood, collected 28 days after the second AZD1222 dose. This chain connects TRBV27 to TRBJ1-1; possible D gene TRBD1, 5 bases. The sequence derives from an adult who received the AZD1222 COVID-19 vaccine. For the CDR3, the DNA is TGTGCCAGCAGGGGGGGGACGCCTGAAGCTTTCTTT. It specifies CASRGGTPEAFF.